Reported below is one T cell receptor beta chain. What it binds is unknown. This record comes from a study of graft-versus-host responses after intestinal transplantation. Study overall: Each of the recipients got a multivisceral, liver-intestinal, or isolated intestinal transplant. Anti-thymocyte globulin induction was given to all recipients, followed by tacrolimus and steroids for roughly three years.

The study, taken as a whole, reports: The study found high graft-versus-host to host-versus-graft clonal ratios in allografts of patients with graft-donor T cell macrochimerism.

Assay used: immunoSEQ multiplex PCR; TCRdb lists only in-frame clones, some missing. The data hold 20,000 to 25,000 clones, with roughly four fifths observed a single time. Germline V gives CDR1 SGHRS, CDR2 YFSETQ. V shed 3 bases and J shed 0 bases, with 9 bases lying between them. The CDR3 sequence is 14 residues long. The receptor was isolated from a human donor who was the organ donor for an intestinal transplant. The gene calls are TRBV5-1 and TRBJ1-1; no definite D call. The material sequenced was unstimulated CD8+ T cells sorted from spleen or lymph node cells, taken before transplant. CDR3 coding DNA: TGCGCCAGCAGCTATCGGTGGGTGAACACTGAAGCTTTCTTT. This translates into CASSYRWVNTEAFF.